Sequencing of this T cell receptor beta chain was carried out in a study of human T cells and chemical hapten exposure. Across the whole study: TCR yield per sample varied, mainly due to pooled library volumes.

This CDR3 region has 15 residues. CDR1 is MNHEY and CDR2 is SVGAGI in the germline V gene. Deletions cut 0 bases from V and 3 bases from J, with 11 bases between. Time point noted: patch test 2, 6 weeks after DPC sensitization. Treatment of the sample: therapeutic diphenylcyclopropenone sensitization with weekly scalp DPC. Unfractionated whole blood was the source of the extracted total RNA. Per the study methods: From 23,224 to 690,600 TCRs were found per sample, with a median of about 96,000. TCRdb re-analysed the RACE reads in MiXCR, keeping a single row per CDR3 protein. The V and J calls were determined by TCRdb, not by the authors. Of around 42,000 distinct CDR3 sequences listed, around a tenth are singletons.

This receptor was identified in a woman in her twenties or thirties with alopecia areata. Some clones in this sample may be carry-over from other donors' samples. This chain uses TRBV6-5 with TRBJ1-1; D perhaps matches TRBD1 (5 bases). The source material was whole blood, sampled in connection with sensitization to the hapten diphenylcyclopropenone (DPC). CDR3 region: CASSYSTQGHTEAFF. CDR3 DNA sequence: TGTGCCAGCAGTTACTCGACGCAGGGACACACTGAAGCTTTCTTT.